This T cell receptor (beta chain) emerged from a study of T cell repertoires in cytomegalovirus infection. Study context: Use of recently identified HLA-C-restricted and well-studied HLA-B-restricted CMV epitopes was part of the study. Study-wide results and limits: What dominated the ex vivo response were HLA-C-restricted CMV-specific TCR beta clonotypes.

Turning to this clonotype: As yet, its antigen is unknown.

TCRdb recomputed calls from the reads with MiXCR, one row per CDR3 protein. The table includes tens of thousands of distinct CDR3 sequences, approximately 45% detected once. V gave up 1 base and J gave up 0 bases, with 7 bases separating them. Germline loops: CDR1 LGHDT, CDR2 YNNKEL (reference sequence). The CDR3 has 15 residues. The receptor was isolated from a human donor in good health (CMV status not recorded). Some clones in this sample may be carry-over from other donors' samples. This specimen consisted of CD8+ T cells from cultured PBMCs, obtained from culture after CMV antigen stimulation. This rearrangement joins TRBV3-1 to TRBJ2-1; no reliable D call. The CDR3 region is CASSQGGSSYNEQFF. The CDR3 nucleotides are TGTGCCAGCAGCCAAGGTGGAAGCTCCTACAATGAGCAGTTCTTC.